This T cell receptor beta chain was retrieved from a study of cytomegalovirus exposure and HLA in healthy donors. PCR was performed using 60 Vbeta and 13 Jbeta primers. How the authors handled the data: Counted up in a later analysis, unique TCR beta chains came to 60 million to 95 million, with around 9.9 million shared. This table comes from immunoSEQ multiplex PCR, and its TCRdb copy is limited to in-frame clones, with some not included. The V and J calls and the clone size are those of that table, but D and trimming were determined from the DNA. The sample holds about 120,000 clones, under 12% seen once. Losses at the gene ends were 5 bases for V and 4 bases for J; bases not matched to a gene: 7. CDR3 length: 14 residues. In germline, CDR1 is MDHEN, CDR2 SYDVKM. Concerning this clone: Its antigen remains unidentified.

Overall study results and limits: It emerged from a later analysis that several of the most significant clusters appeared to be linked to common viral pathogens.

The receptor's source is a young woman in good health and CMV-seropositive. The J gene is TRBJ1-2, the V gene TRBV28; TRBD1 aligns across 7 bases. Specimen: PBMCs. CDR3 loop: CASSQSGTVYGYTF. For the CDR3, the DNA is TGTGCCAGCAGTCAATCCGGGACAGTCTATGGCTACACCTTC.